Below are 25 T cell receptor beta chains sequenced from a single sample in a study of CD8+CD57+ T cells in acquired aplastic anemia. Profiling that covered TCR beta VDJ and CDR3 relied on genomic DNA as its template. TCRdb fed the reads into MiXCR, producing one record per CDR3 protein. The sample lists roughly 130,000 distinct CDR3 sequences; around 50% were seen once. Sequenced sample: sorted CD4+, CD8+, or CD8+CD57+ T cells (not recorded which) from PBMCs. These receptors all come from a human donor in good health, serving as a control.

The genes are TRBV6-1 and TRBJ1-2, with 9 bases aligning to TRBD1. The J segment lost 7 bases and the V segment lost 2 bases, leaving 5 bases of the junction unmatched. Germline V gives CDR1 MNHNS, CDR2 SASEGT. The length of the CDR3 is 14 residues. The CDR3: CASSELQGAGGYTF. CDR3 in DNA: TGTGCCAGCAGTGAACTACAGGGGGCCGGTGGCTACACCTTC.

This clonotype has at least ten counts. This chain joins TRBV19 and TRBJ2-2; either TRBD1 or TRBD2 may supply D (6 bases each). The CDR3 is 15 residues long. Germline V gene data show CDR1 as LNHDA and CDR2 as SQIVND (reference sequence). V gave up 6 bases and J gave up 4 bases, with 15 bases separating them. CDR3 nucleotides: TGTGCCAGTAGGAGGGGGAGGATGTCCACCGGGGAGCTGTTTTTT. Translation: CASRRGRMSTGELFF.

This clonotype was observed a handful of times. A much larger clone lies a single base off, so this may be a read error. The chain has TRBV2 and TRBJ2-3; D tentatively reads TRBD1 or TRBD2 (6 bases each). Germline CDR1 SNHLY, CDR2 FYNNEI. Between the trimmed V and J ends, which lost 8 bases and 0 bases, there was a span of 9 bases. The CDR3 extends over 13 amino acids. CDR3 bases: TGTGCCAGCGGGGGGCAGAGCACAGATACGCAGTATTTT. It specifies CASGGQSTDTQYF.

The chain recombines TRBV6-2 or TRBV6-3 with TRBJ2-2; D may be TRBD1 (6 bases). In germline, CDR1 is MNHEY, CDR2 SVGEGT. Trimming stripped 11 bases from V and 0 bases from J, with 22 bases between. This CDR3 comprises 17 residues. The CDR3 is CAGNSGQKNANTGELFF. In DNA form, the CDR3 reads TGTGCCGGCAACTCGGGACAAAAAAACGCGAACACCGGGGAGCTGTTTTTT.

This chain links TRBV7-6 with TRBJ2-2, with D tentatively TRBD1 (6 bases). Germline V gene data show CDR1 as SGHVS and CDR2 as FNYEAQ. This CDR3 contains 14 residues. Trimming removed 2 bases from V and 5 bases from J, with 9 bases in between. The CDR3 spells CASSLRQGTGELFF. The CDR3 DNA reads as TGTGCCAGCAGCTTACGGCAGGGGACCGGGGAGCTGTTTTTT.

The gene calls are TRBV10-3 and TRBJ1-1, with D perhaps matching TRBD1 (6 bases). V was trimmed by 4 bases and J by 4 bases, leaving 19 bases between them. The germline gives CDR1 ENHRY, CDR2 SYGVKD. The CDR3 sequence is 16 residues long. The CDR3 spells CAISADRTGSGTEAFF. The CDR3 nucleotides read TGTGCCATCAGTGCCGACAGGACGGGTTCCGGCACTGAAGCTTTCTTT.

This rearrangement joins TRBV6-1 to TRBJ2-3, with D maybe TRBD2 (6 bases). CDR1 and CDR2 (germline): MNHNS, SASEGT. This CDR3 is built from 12 residues. V was clipped by 0 bases and J by 11 bases, with 9 bases between them. The CDR3 loop reads CASSEAVTRQYF. The CDR3 nucleotides are TGTGCCAGCAGTGAAGCGGTGACTAGGCAGTATTTT.

The V gene is TRBV10-1, the J gene TRBJ2-7; D assignment may be TRBD1 or TRBD2 (5 bases each). The CDR3 contains 12 residues. Germline V CDR1 and CDR2: WNHNN, SYGVQD (reference sequence). The V gene lost 0 bases and the J gene lost 6 bases, with 6 bases spanning the gap. The CDR3 sequence is CASSESGGEQYF. CDR3 coding DNA: TGCGCCAGCAGTGAGTCTGGGGGCGAGCAGTACTTC.

In its sample, this clonotype was seen many times. The rearrangement links TRBV6-1 to TRBJ2-3; D might be TRBD2 (5 bases). This CDR3 spans 15 amino acids. The germline V and J ends were trimmed by 2 bases and 0 bases, with 9 bases remaining between them. The V gene's germline CDR1 is MNHNS and CDR2 SASEGT. The CDR3 sequence is CASSELGASTDTQYF. In nucleotides, the CDR3 is TGTGCCAGCAGTGAACTGGGAGCTAGCACAGATACGCAGTATTTT.

This clonotype was counted only a few times. The V and J genes are TRBV29-1 and TRBJ2-2; 8 nucleotides match TRBD1. Unmatched junction bases numbered 5, after V lost 7 bases and J lost 1 base. CDR3 length equals 14 residues. CDR1 and CDR2 (germline): SQVTM, ANQGSEA. The CDR3 coding sequence is TGCAGCGCCGGAGACAGGGGGAACACCGGGGAGCTGTTTTTT. This translates into CSAGDRGNTGELFF.

This clonotype was counted only a few times. The chain carries TRBV4-1 and TRBJ1-4, with D possibly matching TRBD1 (5 bases). The germline V and J ends were trimmed by 1 base and 0 bases, with 9 bases remaining between them. CDR1 MGHRA and CDR2 YSYEKL come from the germline V gene. The CDR3 spans 16 residues. CDR3 nucleotides: TGCGCCAGCAGCCAAGCTGCAGGGACAACTAATGAAAAACTGTTTTTT. Amino acids: CASSQAAGTTNEKLFF.

The chain joins TRBV4-2 to TRBJ2-5; TRBD2 aligns across 7 bases. The CDR3 is made up of 16 amino acids. V was clipped by 0 bases and J by 1 base; unmatched bases: 5. Per the germline V gene, CDR1 is LGHNA and CDR2 is YNFKEQ. CDR3 nucleotides: TGTGCCAGCAGCCAAGACCCCTGGACTAGCCAAGAGACCCAGTACTTC. This gives the protein CASSQDPWTSQETQYF.

The rearrangement links TRBV11-2 to TRBJ2-2; TRBD2 matches 11 bases. This CDR3 region has 18 residues. With 0 bases clipped from V and 0 bases from J, the junction kept 3 bases outside the gene matches. Looked up from germline, CDR1 is SGHAT and CDR2 is FQNNGV. CDR3 nucleotides: TGTGCCAGCAGCTTAGATCTAGCGGGGGGCGCGAACACCGGGGAGCTGTTTTTT. Translation: CASSLDLAGGANTGELFF. The entire variable domain, with the rest obtained from reference TRBV11-2 and TRBJ2-2, is as follows: EAGVAQSPRYKIIEKRQSVAFWCNPISGHATLYWYQQILGQGPKLLIQFQNNGVVDDSQLPKDRFSAERLKGVDSTLKIQPAKLEDSAVYLCASSLDLAGGANTGELFFGEGSRLTVL.

This clonotype was counted between two and nine times. The gene calls are TRBV19 and TRBJ1-1; TRBD1 matches at 7 bases. Germline V gene sequence: CDR1 LNHDA, CDR2 SQIVND (reference sequence). V gave up 6 bases and J gave up 3 bases; unmatched junction bases: 10. This CDR3 spans 15 amino acids. In DNA, the CDR3 is TGTGCCAGTAGCCCCTGGGAGGGGGCGGACACTGAAGCTTTCTTT. Its translation is CASSPWEGADTEAFF.

Remarks on this clonotype: The junction does not match germline at one end; this may be a read error. The chain recombines TRBV10-1 with TRBJ2-5; 7 nucleotides agree with TRBD1. CDR1 WNHNN and CDR2 SYGVQD come from the germline V gene (reference sequence). The CDR3 length is 15 residues. CDR3: CACSDRQGTGETQYF. Written as DNA, the CDR3 is TGCGCCTGCAGTGACCGACAGGGTACGGGTGAGACCCAGTACTTC.

This clonotype was observed at least ten times. The chain recombines TRBV11-3 with TRBJ1-4; perhaps TRBD1 as D (6 bases). The V end was cut by 5 bases, the J end by 6 bases, with 16 bases between. Germline CDR1 and CDR2: SGHNT and YENEEA. The CDR3 is 15 amino acids. The CDR3: CASSPGVGSDEKLFF. The CDR3 DNA reads TGTGCCAGCAGCCCAGGGGTAGGGTCTGATGAAAAACTGTTTTTT.

The rearrangement links TRBV5-1 to TRBJ1-1, with no clear D. Trimming cost V 3 bases and J 4 bases, with 16 bases left between them. CDR3 length equals 15 residues. Per germline, CDR1 SGHRS and CDR2 YFSETQ. The CDR3 is CASSSNGEVVTEAFF. The CDR3 DNA follows: TGCGCCAGCAGCTCCAACGGGGAGGTTGTCACTGAAGCTTTCTTT. Based on the CDR3 plus reference TRBV5-1 and TRBJ1-1, the full variable domain is KAGVTQTPRYLIKTRGQQVTLSCSPISGHRSVSWYQQTPGQGLQFLFEYFSETQRNKGNFPGRFSGRQFSNSRSEMNVSTLELGDSALYLCASSSNGEVVTEAFFGQGTRLTVV.

This chain joins TRBV2 and TRBJ2-7; possibly TRBD2 for D (5 bases). The CDR3 is 15 amino acids. Trimming cost V 2 bases and J 4 bases, with 15 bases left between them. Germline V gene data show CDR1 as SNHLY and CDR2 as FYNNEI. CDR3 bases: TGTGCCAGCAGTGAATGGAGGTCTAATCTATACGAGCAGTACTTC. Translated: CASSEWRSNLYEQYF.

The rearrangement links TRBV7-7 to TRBJ2-3; weak D call: TRBD2 (5 bases). The V end lost 5 bases, the J end lost 0 bases, and 15 bases lay between the germline ends. The germline CDR1 and CDR2 sequences are SSHAT and FNYEAQ (reference sequence). CDR3 size: 16 residues. The CDR3 DNA is TGTGCCAGCAGCCTTAGCAGAGGACTCAGCACAGATACGCAGTATTTT. Its translation is CASSLSRGLSTDTQYF.

The chain recombines TRBV7-6 with TRBJ2-7; perhaps TRBD1 as D (5 bases). The CDR3 loop spans 15 amino acids. CDR1 SGHVS and CDR2 FNYEAQ come from the germline V gene. V dropped 1 base and J dropped 0 bases, with 10 bases sitting between them. CDR3 in DNA: TGTGCCAGCAGCTTAGGCGACAGCAGCTCCTACGAGCAGTACTTC. It specifies CASSLGDSSSYEQYF.

Many counts were recorded for this clonotype. The V call is TRBV20-1, the J call TRBJ2-7; D possibly uses TRBD1 or TRBD2 (5 bases each). Germline CDR1 is DFQATT and CDR2 is SNEGSKA (reference sequence). The CDR3 length is 16 residues. The V end was cut by 5 bases, the J end by 0 bases, with 20 bases between. In DNA, the CDR3 is TGCAGTGCTCTCAACCGGGTCGGGGCGAGCTCCTACGAGCAGTACTTC. This codes for CSALNRVGASSYEQYF.

This clonotype was counted many times. The chain combines TRBV3-1 with TRBJ1-3; TRBD1 agrees at 8 bases. CDR3 size: 15 residues. Trimming removed 2 bases from V and 3 bases from J; junction bases left unmatched: 3. Germline values: CDR1 LGHDT, CDR2 YNNKEL (reference sequence). The CDR3 loop is CASSQFDRGGNTIYF. The CDR3 region has the DNA TGTGCCAGCAGCCAATTCGACAGGGGTGGAAACACCATATATTTT.

J is TRBJ1-4 and V is TRBV2; D is possibly TRBD1 (5 bases). Germline lookup yields CDR1 SNHLY and CDR2 FYNNEI. The V and J ends lost 7 bases and 0 bases respectively, with 15 bases between them. The CDR3 has 16 amino acids. CDR3 nucleotides: TGTGCCAGCATGTTCGGGGGGAGGGCAACTAATGAAAAACTGTTTTTT. Amino acids: CASMFGGRATNEKLFF.

The chain employs TRBV5-6 and TRBJ1-1; weak D call: TRBD1 (5 bases). V lost 4 bases, J lost 10 bases, and 11 bases lay in between. Germline V gene lookup returns CDR1 SGHDT and CDR2 YYEEEE. The CDR3 is made up of 11 amino acids. The CDR3 region has the DNA TGTGCCAGCAGCACGGGGGTAGTAGCTTTCTTT. Protein sequence: CASSTGVVAFF. The whole variable domain, filled in from reference TRBV5-6 and TRBJ1-1, reads DAGVTQSPTHLIKTRGQQVTLRCSPKSGHDTVSWYQQALGQGPQFIFQYYEEEERQRGNFPDRFSGHQFPNYSSELNVNALLLGDSALYLCASSTGVVAFFGQGTRLTVV.

The table lists this clonotype with many counts. CDR3 bases: TGTGCCAGCAGTGAAACAGGGGGCGCGCCCGGCTACACCTTC. This encodes CASSETGGAPGYTF. This chain connects TRBV6-1 to TRBJ1-2, with TRBD1 identical over 9 bases. The CDR3 contains 14 residues. From germline, CDR1 is MNHNS and CDR2 SASEGT. With 2 bases clipped from V and 8 bases from J, the junction kept 6 bases outside the gene matches.